These 25 T cell receptor beta chains were sequenced from one sample in a study of OX40 agonist ivuxolimab in advanced cancers. Clones were sequenced by immunoSEQ multiplex PCR, and TCRdb holds only the in-frame ones, with some missing. Seen here are some 55,000 clones, roughly 92% observed once, and the top ten hold 10% to 15%. The sample in question was CD4+ or CD8+ T cells sorted from blood, obtained in a trial of the OX40 agonist ivuxolimab. The receptors shown here come from an adult with an advanced solid tumor such as melanoma, head and neck, liver or kidney cancer.

The chain combines TRBV29-1 with TRBJ2-2, with unresolved D. CDR1 and CDR2 (germline): SQVTM, ANQGSEA. Trimming left V 7 bases short and J 1 base short, with 7 bases between. The CDR3 covers 12 residues. The CDR3 spells CSGWKNTGELFF. The CDR3 DNA reads as TGCAGCGGCTGGAAGAACACCGGGGAGCTGTTTTTT.

The J gene is TRBJ1-2, the V gene TRBV29-1, with TRBD1 matching over 10 bases. CDR3 length: 13 residues. V lost 8 bases, J lost 4 bases, and 7 bases stayed unmatched. Germline V gives CDR1 SQVTM, CDR2 ANQGSEA. The CDR3 here is CSTGTGVGYGYTF. Here the CDR3 DNA reads TGCAGCACCGGGACAGGGGTTGGCTATGGCTACACCTTC.

The chain joins TRBV18 to TRBJ2-5; the match to TRBD2 covers 8 bases. Trimming removed 3 bases from V and 5 bases from J; junction bases left unmatched: 8. The germline V gene has CDR1 KGHSH and CDR2 LQKENI. CDR3 size: 15 residues. The CDR3 loop reads CASSPIGGAGETQYF. The CDR3 region has the DNA TGTGCCAGCTCACCCATCGGGGGGGCTGGTGAGACCCAGTACTTC.

The chain couples TRBV11-2 to TRBJ2-7; D gene unclear. The V gene's germline CDR1 is SGHAT and CDR2 FQNNGV. V dropped 4 bases and J dropped 5 bases, with 12 bases sitting between them. There are 13 residues in the CDR3. CDR3 sequence reads: CASSSGFEHEQYF. The DNA for the CDR3 is TGTGCCAGCAGCTCTGGCTTCGAGCACGAGCAGTACTTC. Supplemented by reference TRBV11-2 and TRBJ2-7, the full variable domain reads EAGVAQSPRYKIIEKRQSVAFWCNPISGHATLYWYQQILGQGPKLLIQFQNNGVVDDSQLPKDRFSAERLKGVDSTLKIQPAKLEDSAVYLCASSSGFEHEQYFGPGTRLTVT.

V is TRBV27 and J is TRBJ2-7; the match to TRBD2 covers 7 bases. V shed 2 bases, J shed 4 bases, and the junction held 8 bases outside the gene matches. Germline V lookup: CDR1 MNHEY, CDR2 SMNVEV (reference sequence). The CDR3 contains 15 residues. The CDR3 DNA reads as TGTGCCAGCAGTTTAAGGGCAGGGAGGGCGTACGAGCAGTACTTC. Encoded protein: CASSLRAGRAYEQYF.

The genes are TRBV5-1 and TRBJ2-3, with 9 bases aligning to TRBD1. The CDR3 runs 14 residues. The germline gives CDR1 SGHRS, CDR2 YFSETQ. Germline trimming cut 0 bases from V and 5 bases from J; bases unmatched to any gene: 1. The CDR3 nucleotides are TGCGCCAGCAGCTTGGGGACAGGGGAAGATACGCAGTATTTT. Residues: CASSLGTGEDTQYF. The full variable domain, its missing parts supplied by reference TRBV5-1 and TRBJ2-3, is KAGVTQTPRYLIKTRGQQVTLSCSPISGHRSVSWYQQTPGQGLQFLFEYFSETQRNKGNFPGRFSGRQFSNSRSEMNVSTLELGDSALYLCASSLGTGEDTQYFGPGTRLTVL.

The chain carries TRBV7-6 and TRBJ2-7; D not certain. The CDR3 sequence is 15 residues long. V was pared by 2 bases and J by 0 bases, with 11 bases between. Per the germline V gene, CDR1 is SGHVS and CDR2 is FNYEAQ. In DNA form, the CDR3 reads TGTGCCAGCAGCTTATTCGTCGGCGCCTCCTACGAGCAGTACTTC. This codes for CASSLFVGASYEQYF.

This clone came up a few times. This rearrangement joins TRBV5-1 to TRBJ1-2, with TRBD1 as a possible D gene (5 bases). The CDR3 extends over 14 amino acids. Deletions cut 0 bases from V and 3 bases from J, with 9 bases between. Germline values: CDR1 SGHRS, CDR2 YFSETQ. The CDR3 nucleotides read TGCGCCAGCAGCTTGGTATCGACAGACTATGGCTACACCTTC. Encoded protein: CASSLVSTDYGYTF.

The gene calls are TRBV5-4 and TRBJ2-5, with D tentatively TRBD1 (5 bases). The CDR3 has 13 amino acids. Deletions cut 0 bases from V and 5 bases from J, with 8 bases between. Per the germline V gene, CDR1 is SGHNT and CDR2 is YYREEE (reference sequence). CDR3 sequence: CASSLGRDETQYF. CDR3 DNA: TGTGCCAGCAGCTTGGGCAGGGATGAGACCCAGTACTTC.

The chain uses TRBV9 and TRBJ1-2; 7 positions match TRBD1. This CDR3 contains 14 residues. Germline V gives CDR1 SGDLS, CDR2 YYNGEE. V lost 5 bases to trimming and J lost 6 bases; unmatched junction nucleotides: 10. CDR3 coding DNA: TGTGCCAGCAGGCCCGTACAGGGGTGGAATGGCTACACCTTC. This translates into CASRPVQGWNGYTF.

This chain uses TRBV5-1 with TRBJ1-1; D remains ambiguous. This CDR3 has 16 residues. CDR1 and CDR2 from the germline V gene are SGHRS and YFSETQ. V lost 0 bases, J lost 0 bases, and 12 bases lay in between. The CDR3 here is CASSLEQFGMNTEAFF. The CDR3 region has the DNA TGCGCCAGCAGCTTGGAACAATTTGGGATGAACACTGAAGCTTTCTTT.

The chain carries TRBV5-1 and TRBJ2-7; no reliable D call. The germline CDR1 and CDR2 sequences are SGHRS and YFSETQ. The CDR3 runs to 11 residues. The V end lost 3 bases, the J end lost 2 bases, and 3 bases lay between the germline ends. This chain's CDR3 is CASSSTYEQYF. In nucleotides, the CDR3 is TGCGCCAGCAGCTCCACCTACGAGCAGTACTTC.

Only one count was recorded for this clone. The V and J genes are TRBV6-6 and TRBJ2-5; D is unresolved. The CDR3 covers 13 residues. Trimming cost V 1 base and J 1 base, with 4 bases left between them. Germline V gene data show CDR1 as MNHNY and CDR2 as SVGAGI (reference sequence). CDR3 DNA: TGTGCCAGCAGTTACTTAGCCCAAGAGACCCAGTACTTC. Translation gives CASSYLAQETQYF.

The rearrangement joins TRBV10-1 to TRBJ2-7, with 10 bases that match TRBD2. The CDR3 has 15 amino acids. CDR1 and CDR2 from the germline V gene are WNHNN and SYGVQD (reference sequence). The J segment lost 4 bases and the V segment lost 6 bases, leaving 9 bases of the junction unmatched. CDR3 residues: CASRSGRAIRYEQYF. CDR3 DNA sequence: TGCGCCAGCAGAAGCGGGAGGGCCATAAGGTACGAGCAGTACTTC.

This chain links TRBV27 with TRBJ2-7, with D hard to call. The germline V gene encodes CDR1 MNHEY and CDR2 SMNVEV (reference sequence). The CDR3 has 16 residues. The V end lost 5 bases, the J end lost 3 bases, and 20 bases lay between the germline ends. For the CDR3, the DNA is TGTGCCAGCAGTAAACCCAGAGACCTGGGGTACTACGAGCAGTACTTC. Amino acids: CASSKPRDLGYYEQYF.

The chain has TRBV6-6 and TRBJ1-2; TRBD1 matches at 11 bases. Trimming removed 6 bases from V and 4 bases from J; junction bases left unmatched: 4. Germline V gene sequence: CDR1 MNHNY, CDR2 SVGAGI (reference sequence). This CDR3 is 14 amino acids long. CDR3: CASRRGQGAYGYTF. The CDR3 coding sequence is TGTGCCAGCAGACGTGGACAGGGGGCCTATGGCTACACCTTC.

The rearrangement uses TRBV5-1 and TRBJ2-5; 15 bases are shared with TRBD2. CDR1 and CDR2 from the germline V gene are SGHRS and YFSETQ. This CDR3 has 16 residues. J was trimmed by 5 bases and V by 4 bases; bases with no gene match: 6. This CDR3 is CASSLWTSGGAETQYF. The CDR3 nucleotides read TGCGCCAGCAGCCTATGGACTAGCGGGGGGGCGGAGACCCAGTACTTC.

This clone has just one count. The chain combines TRBV28 with TRBJ1-2; possibly TRBD1 for D (5 bases). Per the germline V gene, CDR1 is MDHEN and CDR2 is SYDVKM. V was cut by 5 bases and J by 3 bases, with 10 bases left in between. The CDR3 covers 13 residues. CDR3 DNA sequence: TGTGCCAGCAGTGTAGGGACTTACTATGGCTACACCTTC. Encoded protein: CASSVGTYYGYTF.

The chain employs TRBV4-1 and TRBJ1-4, with TRBD1 matching 7 bases. The CDR3 loop spans 18 amino acids. J lost 7 bases, V lost 0 bases, and 14 bases had no gene match. Per the germline V gene, CDR1 is MGHRA and CDR2 is YSYEKL. CDR3 nucleotide sequence: TGCGCCAGCAGCCAAGATAATCGTGACGACAGGGATCCTGAAAAACTGTTTTTT. This gives the protein CASSQDNRDDRDPEKLFF.

V is TRBV4-3 and J is TRBJ1-2, with D perhaps TRBD1 (6 bases). Germline V gene data show CDR1 as LGHNA and CDR2 as YSLEER. The ends were cut back, 4 bases at V and 4 bases at J, with 16 bases in the middle. This CDR3 is 15 amino acids long. The CDR3 reads CASSPLRGRVYGYTF. The DNA of the CDR3 is TGCGCCAGCAGCCCTCTCAGGGGAAGGGTCTATGGCTACACCTTC.

The J gene is TRBJ1-1, the V gene TRBV11-2, with 8 bases fitting TRBD1. CDR3 length: 14 amino acids. Germline values: CDR1 SGHAT, CDR2 FQNNGV. V lost 4 bases to trimming and J lost 0 bases; unmatched junction nucleotides: 1. The CDR3 loop is CASSWDRMNTEAFF. The DNA for the CDR3 is TGTGCCAGCAGCTGGGACAGGATGAACACTGAAGCTTTCTTT.

The CDR3 region has the DNA TGTGCCAGCAGGCCTTCGGGGGCGAATGAGCAGTTCTTC. It encodes CASRPSGANEQFF. This chain connects TRBV2 to TRBJ2-1; D tentatively reads TRBD1 or TRBD2 (6 bases each). The V end lost 6 bases, the J end lost 7 bases, and 13 bases lay between the germline ends. Germline V gives CDR1 SNHLY, CDR2 FYNNEI. The CDR3 runs 13 residues.

The rearrangement links TRBV6-6 to TRBJ2-2; no firm D call. The CDR3 loop spans 13 amino acids. Germline V gives CDR1 MNHNY, CDR2 SVGAGI (reference sequence). V gave up 2 bases and J gave up 6 bases, with 7 bases separating them. CDR3 sequence reads: CASSYGQAGELFF. Written as DNA, the CDR3 is TGTGCCAGCAGTTACGGGCAGGCCGGGGAGCTGTTTTTT.

This rearrangement joins TRBV19 to TRBJ2-2; D is possibly TRBD2 (6 bases). Germline V gene lookup returns CDR1 LNHDA and CDR2 SQIVND (reference sequence). The CDR3 runs to 15 residues. The V end was cut by 10 bases, the J end by 0 bases, with 15 bases between. As DNA, the CDR3 is TGTGCCACCTATGTCGGGAGAGCGAACACCGGGGAGCTGTTTTTT. Its protein product is CATYVGRANTGELFF.

CDR3 amino acids: CAIGVAGYEQYF. The CDR3 region has the DNA TGTGCCATCGGGGTGGCGGGGTACGAGCAGTACTTC. J is TRBJ2-7 and V is TRBV28; a possible D gene is TRBD2 (6 bases). Germline CDR1 MDHEN, CDR2 SYDVKM. The CDR3 covers 12 residues. With 10 bases removed from V and 4 bases from J, the gap between germline ends came to 14 bases.